This T cell receptor beta chain was obtained from a study of naive and memory T cell subsets. The beta constant-region primer was an equimolar mix of two oligonucleotides covering TRBC1 and TRBC2. TCRdb recomputed calls from the UMI-ligation and nested PCR reads with MiXCR, one row per CDR3 protein. Here the sample spans approximately 140,000 distinct CDR3 sequences, 17% being singletons. CD4+ T cell IFNgamma after overnight CMV lysate exposure gave donor CMV status. This clonotype was counted between two and nine times. V was clipped by 5 bases and J by 5 bases; unmatched bases: 10. Germline values: CDR1 SGHTA, CDR2 FQGNSA. There are 15 residues in the CDR3.

The material sequenced was naive CD4+ T cells from blood. The clonotype was recovered from a human donor in good health. This chain links TRBV7-2 with TRBJ2-7; TRBD1 matches 9 bases. The CDR3 nucleotides read TGTGCCAGCAGCCTGAGACAGGGGGGCTCGCACGAGCAGTACTTC. It specifies CASSLRQGGSHEQYF.